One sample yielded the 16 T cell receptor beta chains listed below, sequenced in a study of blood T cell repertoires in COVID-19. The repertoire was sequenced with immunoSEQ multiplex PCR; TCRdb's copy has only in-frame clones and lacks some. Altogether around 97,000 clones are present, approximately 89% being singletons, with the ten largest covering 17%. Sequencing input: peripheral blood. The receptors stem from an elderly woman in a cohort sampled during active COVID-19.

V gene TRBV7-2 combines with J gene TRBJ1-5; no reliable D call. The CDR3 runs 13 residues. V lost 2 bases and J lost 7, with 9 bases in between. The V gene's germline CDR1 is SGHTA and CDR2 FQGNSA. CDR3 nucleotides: TGTGCCAGCAGCTTATCGTCTAGGCAGCCCCAGCATTTT. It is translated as CASSLSSRQPQHF.

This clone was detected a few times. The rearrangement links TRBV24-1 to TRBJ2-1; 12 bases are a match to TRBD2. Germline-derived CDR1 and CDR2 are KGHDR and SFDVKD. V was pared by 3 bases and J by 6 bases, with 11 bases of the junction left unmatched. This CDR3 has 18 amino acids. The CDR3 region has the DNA TGTGCCACCAGTGATCTAGCGGGAGGGCCGACCTCCGGCAATGAGCAGTTCTTC. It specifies CATSDLAGGPTSGNEQFF.

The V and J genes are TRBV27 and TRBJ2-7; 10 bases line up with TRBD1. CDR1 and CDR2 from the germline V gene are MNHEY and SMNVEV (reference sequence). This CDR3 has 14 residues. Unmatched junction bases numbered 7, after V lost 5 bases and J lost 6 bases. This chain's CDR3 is CASSQGQGRSEQYF. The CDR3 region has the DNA TGTGCCAGCAGTCAGGGACAGGGGAGGTCCGAGCAGTACTTC.

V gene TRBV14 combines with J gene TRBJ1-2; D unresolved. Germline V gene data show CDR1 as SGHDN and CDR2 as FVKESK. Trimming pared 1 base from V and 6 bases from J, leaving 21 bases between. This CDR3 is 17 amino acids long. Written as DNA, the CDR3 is TGTGCCAGCAGCCAAGTTGCCCCCGTAGTACGGGGTAATGGCTACACCTTC. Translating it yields CASSQVAPVVRGNGYTF.

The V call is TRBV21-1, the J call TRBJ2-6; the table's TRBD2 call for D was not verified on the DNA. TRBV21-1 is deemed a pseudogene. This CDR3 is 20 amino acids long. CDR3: CASSAGLEAPKHSGANVLTF. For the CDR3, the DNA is TGTGCCAGCAGCGCCGGGCTGGAGGCCCCCAAACACTCTGGGGCCAACGTCCTGACTTTC.

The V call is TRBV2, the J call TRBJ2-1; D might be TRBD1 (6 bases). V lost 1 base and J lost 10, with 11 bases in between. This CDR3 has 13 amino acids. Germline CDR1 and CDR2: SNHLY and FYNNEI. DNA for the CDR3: TGTGCCAGCAGTGAAGGGGGGCTGGGAGAGCAGTTCTTC. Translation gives CASSEGGLGEQFF.

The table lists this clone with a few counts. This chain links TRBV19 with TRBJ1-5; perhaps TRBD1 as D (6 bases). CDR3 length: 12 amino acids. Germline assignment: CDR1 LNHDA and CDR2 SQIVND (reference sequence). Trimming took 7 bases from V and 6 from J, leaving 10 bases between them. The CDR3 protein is CASKGVFQPQHF. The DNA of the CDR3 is TGTGCCAGTAAGGGGGTGTTTCAGCCCCAGCATTTT.

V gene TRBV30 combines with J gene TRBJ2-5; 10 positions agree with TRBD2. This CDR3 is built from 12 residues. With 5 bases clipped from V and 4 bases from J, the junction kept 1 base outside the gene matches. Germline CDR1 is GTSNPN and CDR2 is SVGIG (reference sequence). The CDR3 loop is CAWRTSGETQYF. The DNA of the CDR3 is TGTGCCTGGCGGACTAGCGGAGAGACCCAGTACTTC.

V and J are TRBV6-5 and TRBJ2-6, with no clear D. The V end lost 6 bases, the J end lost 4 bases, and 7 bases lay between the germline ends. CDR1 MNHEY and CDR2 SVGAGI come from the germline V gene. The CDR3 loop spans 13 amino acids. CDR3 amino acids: CASRRLGANVLTF. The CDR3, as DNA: TGTGCCAGCAGGCGACTGGGGGCCAACGTCCTGACTTTC.

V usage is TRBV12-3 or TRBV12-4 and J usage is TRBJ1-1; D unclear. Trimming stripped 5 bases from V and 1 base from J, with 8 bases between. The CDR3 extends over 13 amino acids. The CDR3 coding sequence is TGTGCCAGCAGTCCAAGGAGGAACACTGAAGCTTTCTTT. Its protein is CASSPRRNTEAFF.

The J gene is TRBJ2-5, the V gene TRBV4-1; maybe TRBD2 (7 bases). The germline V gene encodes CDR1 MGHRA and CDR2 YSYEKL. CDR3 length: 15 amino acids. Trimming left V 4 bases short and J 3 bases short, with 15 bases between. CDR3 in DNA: TGCGCCAGCAGCCCCACGTTAGGGGGGGAAGAGACCCAGTACTTC. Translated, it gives CASSPTLGGEETQYF.

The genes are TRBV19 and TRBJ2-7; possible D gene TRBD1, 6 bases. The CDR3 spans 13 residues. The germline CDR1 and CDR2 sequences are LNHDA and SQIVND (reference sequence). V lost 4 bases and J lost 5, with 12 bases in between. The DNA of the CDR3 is TGTGCCAGTAGTACCGACAGGCTCCACGAGCAGTACTTC. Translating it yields CASSTDRLHEQYF.

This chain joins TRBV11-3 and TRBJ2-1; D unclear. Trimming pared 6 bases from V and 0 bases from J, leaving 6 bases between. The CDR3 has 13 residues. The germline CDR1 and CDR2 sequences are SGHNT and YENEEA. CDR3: CASSLSSYNEQFF. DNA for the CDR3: TGTGCCAGCAGTCTAAGCTCCTACAATGAGCAGTTCTTC.

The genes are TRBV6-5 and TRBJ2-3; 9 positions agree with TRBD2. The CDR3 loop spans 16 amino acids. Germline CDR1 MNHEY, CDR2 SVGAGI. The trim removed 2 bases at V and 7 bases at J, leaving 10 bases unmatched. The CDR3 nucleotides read TGTGCCAGCAGTTACCAGGCGGGGGGGCTCCCATATACGCAGTATTTT. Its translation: CASSYQAGGLPYTQYF.

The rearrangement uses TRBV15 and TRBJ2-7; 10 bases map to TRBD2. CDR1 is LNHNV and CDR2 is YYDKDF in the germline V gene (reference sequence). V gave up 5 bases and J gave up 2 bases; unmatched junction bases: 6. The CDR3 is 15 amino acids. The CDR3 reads CATSPSGRGTYEQYF. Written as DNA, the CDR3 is TGTGCCACCAGCCCTAGCGGGAGAGGGACCTACGAGCAGTACTTC.

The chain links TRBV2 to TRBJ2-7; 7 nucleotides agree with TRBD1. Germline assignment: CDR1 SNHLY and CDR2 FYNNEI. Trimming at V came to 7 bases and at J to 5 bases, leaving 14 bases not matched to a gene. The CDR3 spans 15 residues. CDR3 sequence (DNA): TGTGCCAGCACATCTATAGCACAGGGGACCCACGAGCAGTACTTC. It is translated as CASTSIAQGTHEQYF.